The entry below gives a single T cell receptor (beta chain) sequence along with its context. Some clones are missing from TCRdb's copy, which holds only in-frame ones; the method was immunoSEQ multiplex PCR. Of some 48,000 clones listed, about nine tenths are singletons. This CDR3 is built from 14 residues. Germline CDR1 is MDHEN and CDR2 is SYDVKM. With 10 bases clipped from V and 5 bases from J, the junction kept 10 bases outside the gene matches. The data were taken from a study of blood T cell repertoires in COVID-19. V gene TRBV28 combines with J gene TRBJ2-3; 9 bases align to TRBD2. Sequencing was carried out using peripheral blood. This receptor was taken from a man in his 70s with active COVID-19. The CDR3 DNA reads as TGTGCCACTTCAGCGGGGGGTTATAGAGATACGCAGTATTTT. Translation: CATSAGGYRDTQYF.